The TCR beta chain under discussion was sequenced for a study of cytomegalovirus exposure and HLA in healthy donors. Study observations and caveats: Reports credit the classifier with highly specific, highly sensitive diagnosis of cytomegalovirus status. The study flagged approximately 180 TCR beta chains as cytomegalovirus-associated.

Germline lookup yields CDR1 MNHNY and CDR2 SVGAGI (reference sequence). V was shortened by 2 bases and J by 0 bases, with 11 bases between the two germline ends. The CDR3 length is 15 residues. As regards this clone: The antigen is not known.

Clones were sequenced by immunoSEQ multiplex PCR, and TCRdb holds only the in-frame ones, with some missing. The sample carries over 250,000 clones, just over 85% recorded once. Input material: PBMCs. The source of this sequence is a woman aged 18 to 35 in good health and CMV-seronegative. The chain employs TRBV6-6 and TRBJ2-7; a possible D gene is TRBD2 (6 bases). As DNA, the CDR3 is TGTGCCAGCAGTTACGAACTAGCTTCCTCCTACGAGCAGTACTTC. This encodes CASSYELASSYEQYF.